Shown below are 3 T cell receptor beta chains from a single sample sequenced in a study of T-cell memory formation after mild COVID-19. TCRdb independently ran MiXCR on the 5' RACE reads; one entry per CDR3 protein. The sample contains 200,000 to 250,000 distinct CDR3 sequences, 7.5% to 10% of which appear only once. The sequencing sample was made of PBMCs or a T cell subset sorted from them (not recorded which). The receptors were gathered from a man younger than 35 who had mild COVID-19 (a few samples of this study predate the infection). Cell type and time point are not known.

The J gene is TRBJ2-6, the V gene TRBV7-2; the D is unclear. This CDR3 region has 14 residues. Trimming removed 4 bases at V and 3 bases at J, with 7 bases between. Germline CDR1 is SGHTA and CDR2 is FQGNSA. In DNA, the CDR3 is TGTGCCAGCAGCTCCCCCGGTGGGGCCAACGTCCTGACTTTC. Translation gives CASSSPGGANVLTF.

A few counts support this clonotype. The chain couples TRBV4-3 to TRBJ2-3; 8 positions agree with TRBD2. Germline trimming cut 1 base from V and 1 base from J; bases unmatched to any gene: 1. This CDR3 spans 15 amino acids. CDR1 and CDR2 (germline): LGHNA, YSLEER. In DNA, the CDR3 is TGCGCCAGCAGCCAAGTCGGGGGGGGCACAGATACGCAGTATTTT. This encodes CASSQVGGGTDTQYF.

At least ten counts were recorded for this clonotype. V usage is TRBV12-3 or TRBV12-4 and J usage is TRBJ2-1; no clear D. This CDR3 has 12 residues. V was shortened by 3 bases and J by 12 bases, with 12 bases between the two germline ends. CDR3 nucleotide sequence: TGTGCCAGCAGTTTCGGCTCGCGTGGGCAGTTCTTC. It specifies CASSFGSRGQFF.